A single sample gave rise to the 20 T cell receptor beta chains below, sequenced in a study of cytomegalovirus exposure and HLA in healthy donors. With 60 Vbeta and 13 Jbeta primers, the PCR was carried out. Produced via immunoSEQ multiplex PCR; TCRdb's table is partial and in-frame only. The sample contains 70,000 to 100,000 clones, roughly 69% of which appear only once. Sequenced sample: PBMCs. These TCRs come from a woman aged 45-59 years in good health and CMV-seropositive.

The V gene is TRBV10-3, the J gene TRBJ1-2, with D uncertain. Trimming took off 8 bases at V and 5 bases at J, with 12 bases between the two ends. The CDR3 sequence is 12 residues long. The germline V gene encodes CDR1 ENHRY and CDR2 SYGVKD. Here the CDR3 reads CAIRQDVYGYTF. Written as DNA, the CDR3 is TGTGCCATCCGTCAGGATGTGTATGGCTACACCTTC.

Turning to this clone: One junction end disagrees with the germline gene, perhaps due to a read error. CDR3 amino acids: CASQRQGSSGELLF. Here the CDR3 DNA reads TGTGCCAGCCAAAGACAGGGTAGTTCCGGGGAGCTGCTTTTT. V and J are TRBV11-3 and TRBJ2-2; 7 bases fit TRBD1. Germline V CDR1 and CDR2: SGHNT, YENEEA. The CDR3 contains 14 residues.

J is TRBJ1-1 and V is TRBV21-1. TRBV21-1 is a pseudogene locus. This CDR3 comprises 14 residues. The CDR3 nucleotides read TGTGCCAGCAGCAAAGTGAGTAGCGGCACTGAAGCTTTCTTT. Its translation: CASSKVSSGTEAFF.

The V call is TRBV5-1, the J call TRBJ1-1; D gene ambiguous. CDR1 is SGHRS, CDR2 YFSETQ, per germline. The length of the CDR3 is 13 residues. V shed 4 bases and J shed 5 bases, with 12 bases lying between them. The CDR3 region is CASSGIRETEAFF. In nucleotides, the CDR3 is TGCGCCAGCAGCGGCATCCGGGAGACTGAAGCTTTCTTT. Combining the CDR3 with reference TRBV5-1 and TRBJ1-1 gives the whole variable domain KAGVTQTPRYLIKTRGQQVTLSCSPISGHRSVSWYQQTPGQGLQFLFEYFSETQRNKGNFPGRFSGRQFSNSRSEMNVSTLELGDSALYLCASSGIRETEAFFGQGTRLTVV.

V is TRBV6-5 and J is TRBJ2-1, with TRBD2 matching 7 bases. V gave up 0 bases and J gave up 4 bases; unmatched junction bases: 6. The CDR3 runs 16 residues. CDR1 and CDR2 from the germline V gene are MNHEY and SVGAGI. This chain's CDR3 is CASSYSWGGAYNEQFF. The CDR3 nucleotides are TGTGCCAGCAGTTACTCGTGGGGGGGAGCTTACAATGAGCAGTTCTTC.

The CDR3 spells CASSHFRQVTYEQYV. CDR3 nucleotides: TGTGCCAGCAGTCATTTTCGACAGGTAACCTACGAGCAGTACGTC. This sequence joins TRBV6-5 and TRBJ2-7; D might be TRBD1 (6 bases). This CDR3 contains 15 residues. V gave up 5 bases and J gave up 2 bases, with 16 bases separating them. Germline V gene data show CDR1 as MNHEY and CDR2 as SVGAGI.

The V call is TRBV4-1, the J call TRBJ2-1; D might be TRBD1 (5 bases). The V end lost 4 bases, the J end lost 8 bases, and 27 bases lay between the germline ends. Germline CDR1 MGHRA, CDR2 YSYEKL. The CDR3 is made up of 18 amino acids. CDR3 loop: CASSLSRTLGAAMYEQFF. CDR3 in DNA: TGCGCCAGCAGCCTATCAAGAACCTTAGGGGCTGCGATGTATGAGCAGTTCTTC.

This clone has a handful of counts. This chain uses TRBV5-4 with TRBJ1-2; D uncertain. Trimming pared 4 bases from V and 8 bases from J, leaving 15 bases between. Per the germline V gene, CDR1 is SGHNT and CDR2 is YYREEE (reference sequence). The CDR3 covers 13 residues. The CDR3 loop reads CASSLGMRVGYTF. CDR3 coding DNA: TGTGCCAGCAGCCTTGGCATGAGGGTCGGCTACACCTTC.

The chain couples TRBV28 to TRBJ1-5, with unresolved D. Trimming left V 6 bases short and J 5 bases short, with 5 bases between. This CDR3 has 11 residues. CDR1 and CDR2 from the germline V gene are MDHEN and SYDVKM. CDR3 sequence: CASRSDQPQHF. The DNA of the CDR3 is TGTGCCAGCAGATCCGATCAGCCCCAGCATTTT.

This rearrangement joins TRBV28 to TRBJ1-5, with D maybe TRBD1 (6 bases). In germline, CDR1 is MDHEN, CDR2 SYDVKM. V lost 7 bases, J lost 7 bases, and 11 bases lay in between. The CDR3 loop spans 12 amino acids. The CDR3 region is CASTQGWQPQHF. The CDR3 nucleotides are TGTGCCAGCACACAGGGCTGGCAGCCCCAGCATTTT.

J is TRBJ2-7 and V is TRBV6-1; D possibly corresponds to TRBD2 (5 bases). The V gene lost 7 bases and the J gene lost 5 bases, with 12 bases spanning the gap. The CDR3 consists of 12 residues. The germline gives CDR1 MNHNS, CDR2 SASEGT. CDR3 nucleotide sequence: TGTGCCAGCAACTCGCTGGGAGACGAGCAGTACTTC. Translating gives CASNSLGDEQYF.

V gene TRBV5-6 combines with J gene TRBJ2-5; D uncertain. The CDR3 is made up of 13 amino acids. Germline-derived CDR1 and CDR2 are SGHDT and YYEEEE. Trimming stripped 1 base from V and 4 bases from J, with 8 bases between. In nucleotides, the CDR3 is TGTGCCAGCAGCTTGTTACAAGTAGAGACCCAGTACTTC. Amino acid sequence: CASSLLQVETQYF. The full variable domain, completed using reference TRBV5-6 and TRBJ2-5, is DAGVTQSPTHLIKTRGQQVTLRCSPKSGHDTVSWYQQALGQGPQFIFQYYEEEERQRGNFPDRFSGHQFPNYSSELNVNALLLGDSALYLCASSLLQVETQYFGPGTRLLVL.

The chain employs TRBV7-9 and TRBJ2-7; 7 bases align to TRBD1. CDR3 length equals 14 residues. Germline values: CDR1 SEHNR, CDR2 FQNEAQ (reference sequence). For the CDR3, the DNA is TGTTCCAGCAGCTTTAGGGGACAGAACTACGAGCAGTACGTC. It is translated as CSSSFRGQNYEQYV.

This clone has only one observation. The rearrangement uses TRBV30 and TRBJ2-3; TRBD1 matches 9 bases. V shed 6 bases, J shed 0 bases, and the junction held 4 bases outside the gene matches. Germline-derived CDR1 and CDR2 are GTSNPN and SVGIG (reference sequence). This CDR3 has 14 amino acids. DNA of the CDR3: TGTGCCTGCAGGACAGGGGTGAGCACAGATACGCAGTATTTT. It specifies CACRTGVSTDTQYF.

The genes are TRBV7-6 and TRBJ1-2; D might be TRBD1 (6 bases). The germline CDR1 and CDR2 sequences are SGHVS and FNYEAQ. V was trimmed by 1 base and J by 6 bases, leaving 9 bases between them. The CDR3 has 13 amino acids. In DNA, the CDR3 is TGTGCCAGCAGCTTAGTCAGGGGTGATGGCTACACCTTC. It specifies CASSLVRGDGYTF.

V is TRBV18 and J is TRBJ2-6; 9 bases line up with TRBD1. CDR3 length: 18 residues. The V gene's germline CDR1 is KGHSH and CDR2 LQKENI. The ends lost 5 bases at V and 0 bases at J; junction bases unmatched: 8. CDR3 in DNA: TGTGCCAGCTCATTCGGACAGGGGCCCCTCTCTGGGGCCAACGTCCTGACTTTC. This codes for CASSFGQGPLSGANVLTF.

CDR3 sequence (DNA): TGTGCCAGCTCACCGGGGACAGTGGGGGACGAGCAGTACTTC. This translates into CASSPGTVGDEQYF. The chain employs TRBV18 and TRBJ2-7; 7 nucleotides match TRBD1. Germline CDR1 and CDR2: KGHSH and LQKENI. V shed 3 bases and J 5 bases; nucleotides not matched to a gene: 7. The CDR3 spans 14 residues.

The chain carries TRBV15 and TRBJ1-1; 7 bases are shared with TRBD1. CDR3 length: 14 amino acids. The germline gives CDR1 LNHNV, CDR2 YYDKDF (reference sequence). V dropped 3 bases and J dropped 6; count of bases not matched to a gene: 7. CDR3 coding DNA: TGTGCCACCAGCAGCCACAAAGGGACAGCTGAAGCTTTCTTT. It specifies CATSSHKGTAEAFF.

This clone was picked up one time. The chain is built from TRBV6-6 and TRBJ2-3; 7 nucleotides align to TRBD2. Trimming at V came to 8 bases and at J to 1 base, leaving 3 bases not matched to a gene. The germline gives CDR1 MNHNY, CDR2 SVGAGI (reference sequence). The CDR3 sequence is 13 residues long. The CDR3 DNA reads as TGTGCCAGCGGCGGGGGAGGCACAGATACGCAGTATTTT. Protein sequence: CASGGGGTDTQYF.

V gene TRBV5-1 combines with J gene TRBJ1-4; weak D call: TRBD1 (6 bases). Germline V gene lookup returns CDR1 SGHRS and CDR2 YFSETQ. This CDR3 has 16 residues. V was cut by 7 bases and J by 0 bases, with 16 bases left in between. CDR3: CASCRGQYATNEKLFF. The DNA of the CDR3 is TGCGCCAGCTGTAGGGGACAATACGCAACTAATGAAAAACTGTTTTTT.